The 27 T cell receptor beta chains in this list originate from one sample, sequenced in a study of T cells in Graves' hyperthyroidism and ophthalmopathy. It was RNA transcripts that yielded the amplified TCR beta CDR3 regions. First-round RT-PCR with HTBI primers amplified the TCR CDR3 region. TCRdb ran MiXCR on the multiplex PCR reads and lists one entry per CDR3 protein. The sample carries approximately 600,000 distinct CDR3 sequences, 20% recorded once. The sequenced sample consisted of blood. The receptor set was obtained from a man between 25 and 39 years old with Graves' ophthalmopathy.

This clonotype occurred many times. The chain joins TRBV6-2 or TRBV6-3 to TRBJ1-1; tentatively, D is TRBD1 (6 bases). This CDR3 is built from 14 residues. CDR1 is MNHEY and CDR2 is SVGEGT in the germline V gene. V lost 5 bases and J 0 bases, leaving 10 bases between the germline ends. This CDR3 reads CASSMDSMNTEAFF. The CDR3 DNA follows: TGTGCCAGCAGTATGGACAGTATGAACACTGAAGCTTTCTTT.

The CDR3 protein is CATSRDSGLSAGELFF. DNA for the CDR3: TGTGCCACCAGCAGAGACTCTGGGCTGTCGGCCGGGGAGCTGTTTTTT. The V and J genes are TRBV15 and TRBJ2-2; D remains unclear. From germline, CDR1 is LNHNV and CDR2 YYDKDF (reference sequence). Trimming left V 0 bases short and J 6 bases short, with 14 bases between. The length of the CDR3 is 16 residues.

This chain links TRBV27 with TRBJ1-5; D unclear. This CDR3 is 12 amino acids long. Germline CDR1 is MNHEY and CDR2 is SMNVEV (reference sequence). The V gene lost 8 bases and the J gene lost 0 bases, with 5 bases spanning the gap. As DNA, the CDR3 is TGTGCCAGCGGACCTAGCAATCAGCCCCAGCATTTT. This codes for CASGPSNQPQHF.

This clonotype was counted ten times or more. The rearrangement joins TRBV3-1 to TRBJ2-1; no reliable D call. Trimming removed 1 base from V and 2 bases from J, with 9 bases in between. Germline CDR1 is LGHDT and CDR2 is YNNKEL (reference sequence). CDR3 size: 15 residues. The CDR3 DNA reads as TGTGCCAGCAGCCAAGGGACCACCACCTACAATGAGCAGTTCTTC. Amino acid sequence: CASSQGTTTYNEQFF.

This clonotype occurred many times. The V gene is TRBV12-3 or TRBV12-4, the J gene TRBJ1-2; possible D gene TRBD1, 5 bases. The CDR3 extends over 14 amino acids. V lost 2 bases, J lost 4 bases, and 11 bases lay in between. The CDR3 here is CASSLLDSSYGYTF. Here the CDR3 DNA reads TGTGCCAGCAGTTTACTAGACAGCTCCTATGGCTACACCTTC.

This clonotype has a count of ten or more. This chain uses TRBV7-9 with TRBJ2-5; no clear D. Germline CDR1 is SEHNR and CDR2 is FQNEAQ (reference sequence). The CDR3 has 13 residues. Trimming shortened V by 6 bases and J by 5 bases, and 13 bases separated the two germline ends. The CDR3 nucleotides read TGTGCCAGCAGACGCTCCCGGACGGAGACCCAGTACTTC. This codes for CASRRSRTETQYF. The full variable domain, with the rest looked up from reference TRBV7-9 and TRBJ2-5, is DTGVSQNPRHKITKRGQNVTFRCDPISEHNRLYWYRQTLGQGPEFLTYFQNEAQLEKSRLLSDRFSAERPKGSFSTLEIQRTEQGDSAMYLCASRRSRTETQYFGPGTRLLVL.

For the CDR3, the DNA is TGTGCCAGCAGTTTAAAAACTAGCTGGTATGTGCAGTATTTT. Encoded protein: CASSLKTSWYVQYF. The chain links TRBV12-3 or TRBV12-4 to TRBJ2-3; D is possibly TRBD2 (6 bases). CDR3 length: 14 residues. V lost 2 bases, J lost 11 bases, and 17 bases lay in between.

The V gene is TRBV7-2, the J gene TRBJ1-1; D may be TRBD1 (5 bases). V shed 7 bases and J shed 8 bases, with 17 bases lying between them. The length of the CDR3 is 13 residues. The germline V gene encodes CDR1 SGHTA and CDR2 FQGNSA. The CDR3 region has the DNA TGTGCCAGCACCCCCAAGGGGAACAGGGAAGCTTTCTTT. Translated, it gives CASTPKGNREAFF.

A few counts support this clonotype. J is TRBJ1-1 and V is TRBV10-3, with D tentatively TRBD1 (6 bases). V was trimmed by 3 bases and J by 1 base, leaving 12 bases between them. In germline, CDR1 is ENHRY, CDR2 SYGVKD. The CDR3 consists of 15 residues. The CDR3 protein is CAISDTGSGNTEAFF. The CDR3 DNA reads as TGTGCCATCAGTGACACAGGGTCAGGGAACACTGAAGCTTTCTTT.

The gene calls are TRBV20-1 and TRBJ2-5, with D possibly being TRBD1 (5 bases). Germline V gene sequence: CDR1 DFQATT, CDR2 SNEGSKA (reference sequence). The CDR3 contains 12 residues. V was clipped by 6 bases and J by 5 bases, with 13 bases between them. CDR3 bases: TGCAGTGCCAGTAAGGGGTGGGAGACCCAGTACTTC. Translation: CSASKGWETQYF.

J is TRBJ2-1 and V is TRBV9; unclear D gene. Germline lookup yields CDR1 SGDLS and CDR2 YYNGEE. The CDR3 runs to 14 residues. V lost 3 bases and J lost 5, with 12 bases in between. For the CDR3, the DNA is TGTGCCAGCAGCGGTCAGATTAGTAACAATGAGCAGTTCTTC. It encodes CASSGQISNNEQFF. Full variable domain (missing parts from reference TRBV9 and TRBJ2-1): DSGVTQTPKHLITATGQRVTLRCSPRSGDLSVYWYQQSLDQGLQFLIQYYNGEERAKGNILERFSAQQFPDLHSELNLSSLELGDSALYFCASSGQISNNEQFFGPGTRLTVL.

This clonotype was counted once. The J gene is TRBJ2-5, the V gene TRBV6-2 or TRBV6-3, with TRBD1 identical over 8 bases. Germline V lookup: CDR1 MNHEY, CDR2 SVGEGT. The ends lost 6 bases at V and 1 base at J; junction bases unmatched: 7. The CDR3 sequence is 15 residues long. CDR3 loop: CASRPGTGPQETQYF. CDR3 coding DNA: TGTGCCAGCAGACCCGGGACAGGACCCCAAGAGACCCAGTACTTC.

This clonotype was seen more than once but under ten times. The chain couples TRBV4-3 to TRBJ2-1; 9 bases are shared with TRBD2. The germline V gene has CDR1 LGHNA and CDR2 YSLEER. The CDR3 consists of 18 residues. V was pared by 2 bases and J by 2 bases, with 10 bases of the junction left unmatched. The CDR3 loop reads CASSQLWVAGATYNEQFF. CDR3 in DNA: TGCGCCAGCAGCCAATTATGGGTAGCGGGAGCGACCTACAATGAGCAGTTCTTC.

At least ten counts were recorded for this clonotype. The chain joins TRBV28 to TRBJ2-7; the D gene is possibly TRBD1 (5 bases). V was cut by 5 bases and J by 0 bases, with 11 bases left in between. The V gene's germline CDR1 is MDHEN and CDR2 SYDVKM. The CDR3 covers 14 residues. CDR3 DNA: TGTGCCAGCAGTAACAGGAAGAGCTCCTACGAGCAGTACTTC. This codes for CASSNRKSSYEQYF.

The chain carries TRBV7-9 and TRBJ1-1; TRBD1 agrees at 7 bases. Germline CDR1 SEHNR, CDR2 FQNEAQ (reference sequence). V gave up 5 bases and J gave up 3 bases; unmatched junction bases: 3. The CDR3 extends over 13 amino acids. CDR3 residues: CASSTDRYTEAFF. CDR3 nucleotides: TGTGCCAGCAGCACGGACAGGTACACTGAAGCTTTCTTT.

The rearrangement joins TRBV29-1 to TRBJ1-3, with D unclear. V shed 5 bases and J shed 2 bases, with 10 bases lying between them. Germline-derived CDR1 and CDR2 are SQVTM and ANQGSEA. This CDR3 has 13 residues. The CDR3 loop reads CSVKRGTGNTIYF. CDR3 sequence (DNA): TGCAGCGTTAAACGTGGTACTGGAAACACCATATATTTT. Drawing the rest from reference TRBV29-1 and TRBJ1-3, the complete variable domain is SAVISQKPSRDICQRGTSLTIQCQVDSQVTMMFWYRQQPGQSLTLIATANQGSEATYESGFVIDKFPISRPNLTFSTLTVSNMSPEDSSIYLCSVKRGTGNTIYFGEGSWLTVV.

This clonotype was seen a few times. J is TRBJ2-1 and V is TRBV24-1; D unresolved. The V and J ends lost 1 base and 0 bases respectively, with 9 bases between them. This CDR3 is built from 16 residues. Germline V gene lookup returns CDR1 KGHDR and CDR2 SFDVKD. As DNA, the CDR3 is TGTGCCACCAGTGATTTAGAGGCGAGCTCCTACAATGAGCAGTTCTTC. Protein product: CATSDLEASSYNEQFF.

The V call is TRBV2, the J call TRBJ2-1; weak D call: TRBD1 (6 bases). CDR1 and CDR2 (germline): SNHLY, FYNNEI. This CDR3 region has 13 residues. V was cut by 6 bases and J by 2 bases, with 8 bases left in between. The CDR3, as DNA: TGTGCCAGCAGGGGGACAACCTACAATGAGCAGTTCTTC. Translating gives CASRGTTYNEQFF.

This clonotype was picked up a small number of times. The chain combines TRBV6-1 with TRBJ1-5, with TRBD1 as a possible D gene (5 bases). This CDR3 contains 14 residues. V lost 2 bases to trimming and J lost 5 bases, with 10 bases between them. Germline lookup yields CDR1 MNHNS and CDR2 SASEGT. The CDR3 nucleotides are TGTGCCAGCAGTGAACCAGGGTCGTATCAGCCCCAGCATTTT. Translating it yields CASSEPGSYQPQHF.

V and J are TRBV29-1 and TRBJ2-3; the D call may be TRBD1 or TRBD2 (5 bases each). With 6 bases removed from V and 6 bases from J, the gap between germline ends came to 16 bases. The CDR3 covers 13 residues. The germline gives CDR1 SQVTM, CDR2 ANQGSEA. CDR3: CSVGVVPGDTQYF. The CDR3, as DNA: TGCAGCGTGGGGGTCGTGCCGGGGGATACGCAGTATTTT.

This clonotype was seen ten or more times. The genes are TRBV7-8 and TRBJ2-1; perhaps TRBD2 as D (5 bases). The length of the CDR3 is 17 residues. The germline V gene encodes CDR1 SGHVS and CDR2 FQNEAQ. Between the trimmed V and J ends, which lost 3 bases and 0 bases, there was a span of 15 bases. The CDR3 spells CASSFQTRGGSYNEQFF. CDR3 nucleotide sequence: TGTGCCAGCAGCTTCCAAACACGGGGTGGCTCCTACAATGAGCAGTTCTTC.

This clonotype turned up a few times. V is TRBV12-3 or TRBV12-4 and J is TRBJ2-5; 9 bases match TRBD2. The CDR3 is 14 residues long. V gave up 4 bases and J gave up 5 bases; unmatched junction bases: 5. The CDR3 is CASSSSGMGETQYF. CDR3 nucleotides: TGTGCCAGCAGTTCTAGCGGGATGGGGGAGACCCAGTACTTC.

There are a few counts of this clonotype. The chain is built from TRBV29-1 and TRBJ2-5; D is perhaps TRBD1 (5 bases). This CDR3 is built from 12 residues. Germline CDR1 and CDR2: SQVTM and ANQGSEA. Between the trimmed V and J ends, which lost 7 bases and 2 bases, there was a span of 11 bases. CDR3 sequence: CSADQGQETQYF. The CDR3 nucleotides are TGCAGCGCTGACCAGGGACAAGAGACCCAGTACTTC.

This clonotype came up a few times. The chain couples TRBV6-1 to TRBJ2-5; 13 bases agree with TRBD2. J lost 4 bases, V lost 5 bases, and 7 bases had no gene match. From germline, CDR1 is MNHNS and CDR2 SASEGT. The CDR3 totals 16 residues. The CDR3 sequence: CASSPGLAGDRETQYF. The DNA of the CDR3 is TGTGCCAGCAGTCCCGGACTAGCGGGAGATCGAGAGACCCAGTACTTC.

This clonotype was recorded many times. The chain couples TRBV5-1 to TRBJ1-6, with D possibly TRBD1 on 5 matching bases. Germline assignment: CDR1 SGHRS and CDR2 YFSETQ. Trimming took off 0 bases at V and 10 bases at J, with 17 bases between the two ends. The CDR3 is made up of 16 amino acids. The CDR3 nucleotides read TGCGCCAGCAGCTTGGAAGGGCAGGGAGATGGCTCACCCCTCCACTTT. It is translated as CASSLEGQGDGSPLHF. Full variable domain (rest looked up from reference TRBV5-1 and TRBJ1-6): KAGVTQTPRYLIKTRGQQVTLSCSPISGHRSVSWYQQTPGQGLQFLFEYFSETQRNKGNFPGRFSGRQFSNSRSEMNVSTLELGDSALYLCASSLEGQGDGSPLHFGNGTRLTVT.

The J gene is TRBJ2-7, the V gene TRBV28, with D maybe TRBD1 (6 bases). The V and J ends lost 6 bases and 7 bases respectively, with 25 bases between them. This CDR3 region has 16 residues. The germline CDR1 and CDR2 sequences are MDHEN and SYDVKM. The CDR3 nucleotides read TGTGCCAGCAGGTCACAGGGCTCGGCGGTGAGAGCTGAGCAGTACTTC. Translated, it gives CASRSQGSAVRAEQYF.

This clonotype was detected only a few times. The CDR3 coding sequence is TGCAGTGCTAGCTACCTGCGGGAGGGCTCCTACGAGCAGTACTTC. It codes for CSASYLREGSYEQYF. The rearrangement links TRBV20-1 to TRBJ2-7; 9 nucleotides line up with TRBD2. The CDR3 loop spans 15 amino acids. CDR1 is DFQATT and CDR2 is SNEGSKA in the germline V gene (reference sequence). Trimming removed 3 bases from V and 0 bases from J; junction bases left unmatched: 6.